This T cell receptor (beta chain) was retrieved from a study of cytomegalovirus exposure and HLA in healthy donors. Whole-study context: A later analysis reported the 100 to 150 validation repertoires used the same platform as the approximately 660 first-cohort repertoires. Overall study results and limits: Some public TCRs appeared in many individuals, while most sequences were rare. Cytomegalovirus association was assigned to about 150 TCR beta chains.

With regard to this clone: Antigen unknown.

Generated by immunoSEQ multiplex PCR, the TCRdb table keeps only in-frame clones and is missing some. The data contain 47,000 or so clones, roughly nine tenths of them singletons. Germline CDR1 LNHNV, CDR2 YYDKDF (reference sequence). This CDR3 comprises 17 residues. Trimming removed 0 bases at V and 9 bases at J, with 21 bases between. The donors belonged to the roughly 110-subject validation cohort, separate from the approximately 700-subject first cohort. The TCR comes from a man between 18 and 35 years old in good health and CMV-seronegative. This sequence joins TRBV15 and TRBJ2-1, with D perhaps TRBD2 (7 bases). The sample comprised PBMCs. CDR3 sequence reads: CATSRDRGGGGIGEQFF. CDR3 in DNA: TGTGCCACCAGCAGAGATCGAGGGGGGGGCGGAATCGGTGAGCAGTTCTTC.